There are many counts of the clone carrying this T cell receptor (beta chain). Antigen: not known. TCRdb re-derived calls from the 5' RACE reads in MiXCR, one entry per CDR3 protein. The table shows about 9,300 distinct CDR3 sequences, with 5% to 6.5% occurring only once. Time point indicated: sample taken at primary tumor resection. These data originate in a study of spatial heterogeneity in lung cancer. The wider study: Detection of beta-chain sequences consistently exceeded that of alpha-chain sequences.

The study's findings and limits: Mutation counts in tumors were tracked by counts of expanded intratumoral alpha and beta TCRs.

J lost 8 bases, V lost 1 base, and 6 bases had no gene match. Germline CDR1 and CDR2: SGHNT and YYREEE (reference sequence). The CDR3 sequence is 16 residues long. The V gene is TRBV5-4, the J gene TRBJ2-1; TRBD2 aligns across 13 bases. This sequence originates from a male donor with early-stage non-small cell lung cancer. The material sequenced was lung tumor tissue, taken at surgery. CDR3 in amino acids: CASSLRLLAGGDEQFF. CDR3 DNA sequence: TGTGCCAGCAGCTTGCGGTTACTAGCGGGGGGGGATGAGCAGTTCTTC.